Following are 21 T cell receptor beta chains from one sample sequenced in a study of cytomegalovirus exposure and HLA in healthy donors. Sequenced by immunoSEQ multiplex PCR; TCRdb stores in-frame clones only, minus some. The data show more than 50,000 clones, with roughly 94% seen just once and about 2.2% held by the top ten. Material for sequencing was PBMCs. These receptors all stem from a man between 18 and 35 years old in good health and CMV-seronegative.

This rearrangement joins TRBV6-4 to TRBJ1-6; 7 bases match TRBD1. The CDR3 has 14 residues. Trimming at V came to 4 bases and at J to 6 bases, leaving 3 bases not matched to a gene. Per the germline V gene, CDR1 is MRHNA and CDR2 is SNTAGT. The CDR3 DNA is TGTGCCAGCAGTGGGGGACAGCCTAATTCACCCCTCCACTTT. This translates into CASSGGQPNSPLHF.

The chain recombines TRBV7-9 with TRBJ1-2; maybe TRBD1 (5 bases). Germline V gene data show CDR1 as SEHNR and CDR2 as FQNEAQ (reference sequence). This CDR3 region has 15 residues. V dropped 3 bases and J dropped 0 bases, with 11 bases sitting between them. For the CDR3, the DNA is TGTGCCAGCAGCTTCATGACAGAGACTAACTATGGCTACACCTTC. Translating gives CASSFMTETNYGYTF.

In this sample, this clone turned up a few times. The gene calls are TRBV10-1 and TRBJ2-7, with no clear D. Trimming pared 0 bases from V and 9 bases from J, leaving 12 bases between. The CDR3 extends over 13 amino acids. Germline V lookup: CDR1 WNHNN, CDR2 SYGVQD (reference sequence). The CDR3 DNA is TGCGCCAGCAGTGAGTCGGTGGGTACGGGGCAGTACTTC. This gives the protein CASSESVGTGQYF.

Here the CDR3 reads CASSDTPSQPQHF. As DNA, the CDR3 is TGTGCCAGTAGTGACACCCCCAGTCAGCCCCAGCATTTT. The chain links TRBV19 to TRBJ1-5; D is uncertain. Germline values: CDR1 LNHDA, CDR2 SQIVND (reference sequence). The germline V and J ends were trimmed by 5 bases and 6 bases, with 11 bases remaining between them. There are 13 residues in the CDR3.

This chain uses TRBV6-5 with TRBJ2-2; 9 nucleotides line up with TRBD2. V dropped 6 bases and J dropped 6; count of bases not matched to a gene: 8. From germline, CDR1 is MNHEY and CDR2 SVGAGI. There are 15 residues in the CDR3. CDR3 sequence reads: CASSRSGGRPGELFF. CDR3 bases: TGTGCCAGCAGCCGTAGCGGGGGCAGGCCCGGGGAGCTGTTTTTT.

The chain links TRBV11-2 to TRBJ2-7, with a possible D match to TRBD1 (6 bases). CDR1 and CDR2 from the germline V gene are SGHAT and FQNNGV. V dropped 4 bases and J dropped 3 bases, with 16 bases sitting between them. CDR3 size: 15 residues. CDR3 sequence: CASSSLRGWNYEQYF. CDR3 in DNA: TGTGCCAGCAGCTCCCTAAGGGGGTGGAACTACGAGCAGTACTTC.

The chain recombines TRBV2 with TRBJ1-3; perhaps TRBD1 as D (5 bases). CDR3 length: 16 residues. From germline, CDR1 is SNHLY and CDR2 FYNNEI. Trimming left V 6 bases short and J 3 bases short, with 18 bases between. The CDR3 is CASSLRRGVGGNTIYF. The CDR3 DNA reads TGTGCCAGCAGCCTACGACGGGGGGTAGGTGGAAACACCATATATTTT.

V is TRBV5-5 and J is TRBJ1-2; D is uncertain. Per the germline V gene, CDR1 is SGHKS and CDR2 is YYEKEE (reference sequence). Trimming pared 3 bases from V and 5 bases from J, leaving 11 bases between. The CDR3 consists of 13 residues. CDR3 nucleotide sequence: TGTGCCAGCAGCTATGGGCCCATTTATGGCTACACCTTC. Protein sequence: CASSYGPIYGYTF.

The rearrangement uses TRBV19 and TRBJ1-5; TRBD1 matches at 7 bases. V trimming: 7 bases; J trimming: 0 bases; junction bases outside the gene matches: 6. The length of the CDR3 is 15 residues. CDR1 LNHDA and CDR2 SQIVND come from the germline V gene (reference sequence). The CDR3 coding sequence is TGTGCCAGTACCCGGACAGGCGATAGCAATCAGCCCCAGCATTTT. It yields the protein CASTRTGDSNQPQHF.

This chain links TRBV18 with TRBJ2-1; TRBD2 matches 9 bases. The CDR3 contains 16 residues. CDR1 and CDR2 (germline): KGHSH, LQKENI. Trimming at V came to 3 bases and at J to 6 bases, leaving 9 bases not matched to a gene. In nucleotides, the CDR3 is TGTGCCAGCTCACCTCTAGCGGGACAGTTGGGCAATGAGCAGTTCTTC. Its translation: CASSPLAGQLGNEQFF.

The rearrangement links TRBV6-1 to TRBJ2-3; D remains unclear. The CDR3 has 13 amino acids. The V end lost 7 bases, the J end lost 2 bases, and 10 bases lay between the germline ends. Germline CDR1 is MNHNS and CDR2 is SASEGT. CDR3 nucleotides: TGTGCCAGCATAGAACAGAACACAGATACGCAGTATTTT. It translates to CASIEQNTDTQYF.

The chain is built from TRBV2 and TRBJ2-7; D may be TRBD2 (5 bases). The germline gives CDR1 SNHLY, CDR2 FYNNEI. V was shortened by 4 bases and J by 3 bases, with 10 bases between the two germline ends. The CDR3 totals 13 residues. This CDR3 is CASSAGDNYEQYF. Written as DNA, the CDR3 is TGTGCCAGCAGTGCCGGGGATAACTACGAGCAGTACTTC.

The rearrangement uses TRBV27 and TRBJ1-2, with 9 bases fitting TRBD1. The germline V gene encodes CDR1 MNHEY and CDR2 SMNVEV (reference sequence). Trimming cost V 2 bases and J 8 bases; bases outside gene matches: 6. The CDR3 has 14 residues. In nucleotides, the CDR3 is TGTGCCAGCAGTTTAACGACAGGGGGTCGGGGCTACACCTTC. It translates to CASSLTTGGRGYTF.

The rearrangement joins TRBV6-1 to TRBJ1-2; TRBD1 is a possible D gene (5 bases). The germline gives CDR1 MNHNS, CDR2 SASEGT. V was shortened by 3 bases and J by 3 bases, with 11 bases between the two germline ends. The CDR3 spans 14 residues. CDR3 amino acids: CASSDSGNDYGYTF. CDR3 nucleotides: TGTGCCAGCAGTGATTCAGGGAATGACTATGGCTACACCTTC.

Points on this clone: Other nucleotide sequences from this sample produce the same CDR3. The chain recombines TRBV5-1 with TRBJ2-3; 7 bases map to TRBD2. Germline CDR1 and CDR2: SGHRS and YFSETQ. The CDR3 has 14 residues. After removal of 4 bases from V and 0 bases from J, the junction contained 2 bases not matched to a gene. CDR3 bases: TGCGCCAGCAGCCTTAGCGGGAGCACAGATACGCAGTATTTT. Residues: CASSLSGSTDTQYF. Drawing the rest from reference TRBV5-1 and TRBJ2-3, the complete variable domain is KAGVTQTPRYLIKTRGQQVTLSCSPISGHRSVSWYQQTPGQGLQFLFEYFSETQRNKGNFPGRFSGRQFSNSRSEMNVSTLELGDSALYLCASSLSGSTDTQYFGPGTRLTVL.

J is TRBJ2-3 and V is TRBV9; tentatively, D is TRBD2 (6 bases). Germline CDR1 is SGDLS and CDR2 is YYNGEE. CDR3 length: 15 amino acids. Trimming removed 2 bases at V and 0 bases at J, with 10 bases between. The CDR3 DNA reads TGTGCCAGCAGCGTTTTTAGCGGTAGCACAGATACGCAGTATTTT. Protein product: CASSVFSGSTDTQYF.

V usage is TRBV27 and J usage is TRBJ1-5; 7 nucleotides match TRBD1. The CDR3 totals 13 residues. With 3 bases clipped from V and 7 bases from J, the junction kept 3 bases outside the gene matches. Germline V lookup: CDR1 MNHEY, CDR2 SMNVEV (reference sequence). The CDR3 bases are TGTGCCAGCAGTTTCAGACAGGGACAGCCCCAGCATTTT. Amino acids: CASSFRQGQPQHF.

The V gene is TRBV28, the J gene TRBJ2-2, with 11 bases that match TRBD1. This CDR3 comprises 13 residues. The germline CDR1 and CDR2 sequences are MDHEN and SYDVKM. The V segment lost 6 bases and the J segment 6 bases; nucleotides outside the gene matches: 0. CDR3 loop: CASRGQGAGELFF. CDR3 coding DNA: TGTGCCAGCAGGGGACAGGGGGCCGGGGAGCTGTTTTTT.

The chain carries TRBV28 and TRBJ2-3, with TRBD2 identical over 8 bases. Germline V gene data show CDR1 as MDHEN and CDR2 as SYDVKM. The CDR3 sequence is 15 residues long. With 6 bases clipped from V and 5 bases from J, the junction kept 10 bases outside the gene matches. CDR3 loop: CASRPSVAGLDTQYF. The CDR3 DNA reads TGTGCCAGCAGACCCTCTGTAGCGGGGTTAGATACGCAGTATTTT.

For the CDR3, the DNA is TGTGCCAGCAGCTTAGAAGGGACAGCCTACGGCTACACCTTC. It encodes CASSLEGTAYGYTF. The chain employs TRBV11-3 and TRBJ1-2; TRBD1 matches 7 bases. Trimming took 0 bases from V and 8 from J; bases not matched to a gene: 6. CDR3 length: 14 residues. CDR1 and CDR2 (germline): SGHNT, YENEEA.

The chain links TRBV7-9 to TRBJ2-7; no definite D call. With 5 bases removed from V and 4 bases from J, the gap between germline ends came to 9 bases. Germline V gene data show CDR1 as SEHNR and CDR2 as FQNEAQ (reference sequence). The CDR3 consists of 12 residues. The CDR3 DNA is TGTGCCAGCAGCGAACAGAGTTACGAGCAGTACTTC. Its protein product is CASSEQSYEQYF.